Listed here are 26 T cell receptor beta chains from one sample, sequenced in a study of identical twins. TCRdb reanalysed the 5' RACE reads using MiXCR and keeps one entry per CDR3 protein. Seen here are about 480,000 distinct CDR3 sequences, 12% to 15% observed once, and the top ten hold more than 0.5%. These same records also appear under a second study, on yellow fever vaccine responses in identical twins.

Sequencing used CD4+ T cells sorted from blood. The receptors shown here come from a woman younger than 30 in good health.

This chain links TRBV20-1 with TRBJ2-7; D not resolved. The CDR3 is made up of 12 amino acids. V was cut by 8 bases and J by 3 bases, with 14 bases left in between. Germline V gives CDR1 DFQATT, CDR2 SNEGSKA (reference sequence). The CDR3 sequence is CSPGRSHYEQYF. In nucleotides, the CDR3 is TGCAGTCCCGGGCGGTCCCACTACGAGCAGTACTTC.

This clonotype has just a few counts. The chain is built from TRBV28 and TRBJ2-3; 12 bases fit TRBD2. Germline V CDR1 and CDR2: MDHEN, SYDVKM. The CDR3 covers 19 residues. Trimming at V came to 2 bases and at J to 2 bases, leaving 11 bases not matched to a gene. CDR3 residues: CASSLMVALAGGYTDTQYF. Here the CDR3 DNA reads TGTGCCAGCAGTTTAATGGTTGCCCTAGCGGGAGGGTACACAGATACGCAGTATTTT.

The chain links TRBV7-2 to TRBJ1-1, with no clear D. The length of the CDR3 is 12 residues. The germline gives CDR1 SGHTA, CDR2 FQGNSA. V lost 2 bases, J lost 8 bases, and 9 bases lay in between. The CDR3 here is CASSLLGFEAFF. CDR3 nucleotide sequence: TGTGCCAGCAGCTTATTAGGGTTCGAAGCTTTCTTT. Full variable domain (remainder filled in from reference TRBV7-2 and TRBJ1-1): GAGVSQSPSNKVTEKGKDVELRCDPISGHTALYWYRQSLGQGLEFLIYFQGNSAPDKSGLPSDRFSAERTGGSVSTLTIQRTQQEDSAVYLCASSLLGFEAFFGQGTRLTVV.

This clonotype showed up just a few times. The chain uses TRBV6-2 or TRBV6-3 and TRBJ2-3; D is uncertain. V dropped 2 bases and J dropped 1 base, with 13 bases sitting between them. This CDR3 spans 16 amino acids. From germline, CDR1 is MNHEY and CDR2 SVGEGT. The CDR3, as DNA: TGTGCCAGCAGTTACGGGGAAGCGTCTCGCACAGATACGCAGTATTTT. Protein sequence: CASSYGEASRTDTQYF.

This clonotype was counted between two and nine times. This rearrangement joins TRBV7-3 to TRBJ2-6; TRBD1 might be the D (5 bases). V was shortened by 3 bases and J by 0 bases, with 15 bases between the two germline ends. The CDR3 is made up of 18 amino acids. The germline gives CDR1 SGHTA, CDR2 FQGTGA. For the CDR3, the DNA is TGTGCCAGCAGCTTGACAGATGTTTCTCCCTCTGGGGCCAACGTCCTGACTTTC. This encodes CASSLTDVSPSGANVLTF.

The V and J genes are TRBV2 and TRBJ2-1; D is uncertain. The CDR3 runs 13 residues. CDR1 and CDR2 (germline): SNHLY, FYNNEI. With 3 bases removed from V and 4 bases from J, the gap between germline ends came to 7 bases. Written as DNA, the CDR3 is TGTGCCAGCAGTGACCCTTCATACAATGAGCAGTTCTTC. Protein sequence: CASSDPSYNEQFF. The full variable domain, rest sourced from reference TRBV2 and TRBJ2-1, is EPEVTQTPSHQVTQMGQEVILRCVPISNHLYFYWYRQILGQKVEFLVSFYNNEISEKSEIFDDQFSVERPDGSNFTLKIRSTKLEDSAMYFCASSDPSYNEQFFGPGTRLTVL.

In DNA, the CDR3 is TGTGCCAGCAGCAGTGCCTTTCTAGGGCAGCCCCAGCATTTT. It codes for CASSSAFLGQPQHF. The gene calls are TRBV12-3 or TRBV12-4 and TRBJ1-5; D unresolved. V lost 6 bases and J 7 bases, leaving 16 bases between the germline ends. This CDR3 has 14 residues.

This clonotype turned up a few times. The chain has TRBV28 and TRBJ1-4; unclear D gene. This CDR3 contains 14 residues. CDR1 is MDHEN and CDR2 is SYDVKM in the germline V gene. V was cut by 3 bases and J by 8 bases, with 13 bases left in between. The CDR3 DNA reads as TGTGCCAGCAGTTTGGAGGGTTTTGGCGAAAAACTGTTTTTT. It encodes CASSLEGFGEKLFF.

The V call is TRBV4-1, the J call TRBJ1-6; 9 bases line up with TRBD1. V dropped 4 bases and J dropped 6; count of bases not matched to a gene: 7. The CDR3 totals 16 residues. Germline CDR1 is MGHRA and CDR2 is YSYEKL. CDR3 nucleotide sequence: TGCGCCAGCAGCCTTGGCATGGACAGGGGTAATTCACCCCTCCACTTT. Amino acid sequence: CASSLGMDRGNSPLHF.

This clonotype was found many times. CDR3 in amino acids: CSTYREGLGYTF. In DNA form, the CDR3 reads TGCAGCACCTACCGGGAGGGGCTTGGCTACACCTTC. This chain links TRBV29-1 with TRBJ1-2, with a possible D match to TRBD1 (5 bases). The CDR3 runs 12 residues. CDR1 and CDR2 from the germline V gene are SQVTM and ANQGSEA. V was trimmed by 8 bases and J by 7 bases, leaving 17 bases between them.

V is TRBV18 and J is TRBJ2-7; D may correspond to TRBD1 or TRBD2 (5 bases each). CDR1 and CDR2 (germline): KGHSH, LQKENI. V lost 3 bases, J lost 4 bases, and 16 bases lay in between. The CDR3 sequence is 15 residues long. The CDR3 nucleotides are TGTGCCAGCTCACCTAACCGGGGCCCAAGATACGAGCAGTACTTC. This encodes CASSPNRGPRYEQYF. The full variable domain, completed using reference TRBV18 and TRBJ2-7, is NAGVMQNPRHLVRRRGQEARLRCSPMKGHSHVYWYRQLPEEGLKFMVYLQKENIIDESGMPKERFSAEFPKEGPSILRIQQVVRGDSAAYFCASSPNRGPRYEQYFGPGTRLTVT.

This clonotype was observed a few times. The J gene is TRBJ2-2, the V gene TRBV11-3, with 8 bases matching TRBD2. V lost 8 bases and J lost 4; bases outside the gene matches: 6. CDR3 length: 14 amino acids. The germline gives CDR1 SGHNT, CDR2 YENEEA. CDR3 bases: TGTGCCAGCGCCCCGGGGGGGCGCACCGGGGAGCTGTTTTTT. It codes for CASAPGGRTGELFF.

A few counts support this clonotype. The rearrangement links TRBV7-2 to TRBJ1-4, with a tentative D call TRBD1 (6 bases). Germline CDR1 reads SGHTA; CDR2 reads FQGNSA. Trimming pared 6 bases from V and 8 bases from J, leaving 13 bases between. CDR3 length equals 13 residues. In DNA, the CDR3 is TGTGCCAGCAGACAGGGTTTAGGGGAAAAACTGTTTTTT. It yields the protein CASRQGLGEKLFF.

The CDR3 DNA reads TGTGCCAGCAGTGAAACTAATGAAAAACTGTTTTTT. Translated: CASSETNEKLFF. The chain links TRBV2 to TRBJ1-4, with unresolved D. Germline assignment: CDR1 SNHLY and CDR2 FYNNEI. V was clipped by 2 bases and J by 2 bases, with 0 bases between them. The CDR3 runs to 12 residues. Based on the CDR3 plus reference TRBV2 and TRBJ1-4, the full variable domain is EPEVTQTPSHQVTQMGQEVILRCVPISNHLYFYWYRQILGQKVEFLVSFYNNEISEKSEIFDDQFSVERPDGSNFTLKIRSTKLEDSAMYFCASSETNEKLFFGSGTQLSVL.

The genes are TRBV7-6 and TRBJ1-2, with TRBD1 matching over 7 bases. J lost 5 bases, V lost 1 base, and 4 bases had no gene match. Germline V CDR1 and CDR2: SGHVS, FNYEAQ. This CDR3 contains 14 residues. CDR3 in amino acids: CASSLGTQGYGYTF. The CDR3 DNA sequence: TGTGCCAGCAGCTTAGGAACACAGGGGTATGGCTACACCTTC.

The rearrangement links TRBV3-1 to TRBJ2-2; 14 nucleotides match TRBD2. Trimming removed 7 bases from V and 4 bases from J; junction bases left unmatched: 14. Germline V gene data show CDR1 as LGHDT and CDR2 as YNNKEL (reference sequence). The CDR3 is 19 amino acids. CDR3 sequence (DNA): TGTGCCAGCACCAACCGGGGACTAGCGGGGGTCCTCTCCACCGGGGAGCTGTTTTTT. This encodes CASTNRGLAGVLSTGELFF.

This clonotype appeared many times. The chain recombines TRBV6-2 or TRBV6-3 with TRBJ2-3; D uncertain. The CDR3 has 12 amino acids. Germline CDR1 is MNHEY and CDR2 is SVGEGT. V lost 4 bases and J lost 2, with 4 bases in between. The CDR3 coding sequence is TGTGCCAGCAGTTGGAACACAGATACGCAGTATTTT. Its protein product is CASSWNTDTQYF.

The chain uses TRBV12-3 or TRBV12-4 and TRBJ2-7; 7 bases match TRBD2. The V segment lost 7 bases and the J segment 7 bases; nucleotides outside the gene matches: 13. This CDR3 has 14 residues. CDR3 in DNA: TGTGCCAGCACCAAGGAGGGGAGGGCGGTTGAGCAGTACTTC. It translates to CASTKEGRAVEQYF.

This clonotype was seen a few times. V gene TRBV10-3 combines with J gene TRBJ2-5; D possibly corresponds to TRBD2 (6 bases). V lost 3 bases and J lost 5, with 16 bases in between. CDR1 is ENHRY and CDR2 is SYGVKD in the germline V gene. CDR3 length equals 15 residues. For the CDR3, the DNA is TGTGCCATCAGTGACCCCAGGGTTGCGGGGGAGACCCAGTACTTC. Its translation: CAISDPRVAGETQYF.

This clonotype has at least ten counts. An end of the junction does not agree with germline; a read error may underlie this. The chain couples TRBV5-1 to TRBJ1-1; D unclear. CDR3 size: 13 residues. In germline, CDR1 is SGHRS, CDR2 YFSETQ. CDR3 region: CASSLRVNTEAFF. CDR3 DNA sequence: TGTGCCAGCAGCTTAAGGGTGAACACTGAAGCTTTCTTT.

This clonotype was counted between two and nine times. The chain joins TRBV3-1 to TRBJ2-5, with D unclear. Germline V CDR1 and CDR2: LGHDT, YNNKEL (reference sequence). V was trimmed by 0 bases and J by 1 base, leaving 15 bases between them. CDR3 length equals 17 residues. This CDR3 is CASSQDMFIGFQETQYF. The CDR3 DNA is TGTGCCAGCAGCCAAGATATGTTTATCGGGTTCCAAGAGACCCAGTACTTC.

V is TRBV27 and J is TRBJ2-4; 7 positions agree with TRBD1. Germline CDR1 is MNHEY and CDR2 is SMNVEV (reference sequence). The V gene end was trimmed by 5 bases and the J gene end by 1 base; junction bases not matched to a gene: 2. CDR3 size: 14 residues. CDR3 in amino acids: CASSVQGAKNIQYF. The DNA of the CDR3 is TGTGCCAGCAGTGTACAGGGGGCCAAAAACATTCAGTACTTC.

In regard to this clonotype: The junction shows a germline mismatch at one end, possibly a read error. This chain links TRBV7-7 with TRBJ2-7; TRBD1 agrees at 7 bases. CDR1 is SSHAT, CDR2 FNYEAQ, per germline (reference sequence). The CDR3 runs to 17 residues. In DNA form, the CDR3 reads TGTGCTAGCAGCTTAGCACTATTGGGACAGCAATCCTACGAGCAGTACTTC. Encoded protein: CASSLALLGQQSYEQYF.

Only one count was recorded for this clonotype. The chain carries TRBV12-3 or TRBV12-4 and TRBJ2-1; 9 nucleotides agree with TRBD2. CDR3 length equals 14 residues. The trim removed 3 bases at V and 10 bases at J, leaving 7 bases unmatched. The DNA for the CDR3 is TGTGCCAGCAGTTTTCGGTGGCTAGCGGGGGAGCAGTTCTTC. Residues: CASSFRWLAGEQFF.

The genes are TRBV6-5 and TRBJ2-7; 8 nucleotides match TRBD2. This CDR3 contains 12 residues. V dropped 5 bases and J dropped 7; count of bases not matched to a gene: 4. Germline CDR1 and CDR2: MNHEY and SVGAGI. CDR3 DNA: TGTGCCAGCAGTACGGGACTAGAGGAGCAGTACTTC. Translated: CASSTGLEEQYF.

The J gene is TRBJ2-7, the V gene TRBV7-8, with 9 bases that match TRBD1. The CDR3 consists of 17 residues. Trimming took 3 bases from V and 4 from J; bases not matched to a gene: 13. The germline V gene has CDR1 SGHVS and CDR2 FQNEAQ. The CDR3 loop is CASSFPMGQGYPYEQYF. As DNA, the CDR3 is TGTGCCAGCAGCTTCCCGATGGGACAGGGTTATCCTTACGAGCAGTACTTC.